This T cell receptor beta chain was profiled in a study of blood T cell repertoires in COVID-19. The CDR3 length is 15 residues. Trimming pared 0 bases from V and 4 bases from J, leaving 12 bases between. The germline gives CDR1 SGHNT, CDR2 YYREEE (reference sequence). The authors' processing: From reference gene primer amplification, estimates of nucleated cell counts were derived. TCRdb's copy holds only in-frame clones and misses some; the assay was immunoSEQ multiplex PCR. For V, J and clone size, that table is used; D and trimming come from the DNA. Counted here are under 250,000 clones, roughly 91% occurring once; the ten biggest clones make up roughly 0.8%.

The sequence was collected from a man aged 25-45 years with COVID-19, enrolled during active disease. Input material: peripheral blood. The V and J genes are TRBV5-4 and TRBJ2-3; tentatively, D is TRBD2 (6 bases). Written as DNA, the CDR3 is TGTGCCAGCAGCTTGGGACTAGAAACGGCAGATACGCAGTATTTT. Translating it yields CASSLGLETADTQYF. Drawing the rest from reference TRBV5-4 and TRBJ2-3, the complete variable domain is ETGVTQSPTHLIKTRGQQVTLRCSSQSGHNTVSWYQQALGQGPQFIFQYYREEENGRGNFPPRFSGLQFPNYSSELNVNALELDDSALYLCASSLGLETADTQYFGPGTRLTVL.